These 10 T cell receptor beta chains were sequenced from one sample in a study of beta chain features in type 1 diabetes. Expressed TCRB transcripts were sequenced because the entire RNA isolate underwent reverse transcription. Clones were sequenced by immunoSEQ multiplex PCR, and TCRdb holds only the in-frame ones, with some missing. The profile shows about 110,000 clones, 30% to 40% of them singletons. Sequenced material: stem cell memory CD4+ T cells from blood. The receptors stem from a young woman in good health.

This clone was counted a single time. The chain joins TRBV5-1 to TRBJ2-7; tentative D call: TRBD2 (5 bases). The CDR3 is 17 amino acids. In germline, CDR1 is SGHRS, CDR2 YFSETQ. V was shortened by 4 bases and J by 3 bases, with 23 bases between the two germline ends. The CDR3 spells CASSQNPSGISHYEQYF. The CDR3 nucleotides read TGCGCCAGCAGCCAAAACCCATCCGGGATTAGTCACTACGAGCAGTACTTC. The full variable domain, with the rest looked up from reference TRBV5-1 and TRBJ2-7, is KAGVTQTPRYLIKTRGQQVTLSCSPISGHRSVSWYQQTPGQGLQFLFEYFSETQRNKGNFPGRFSGRQFSNSRSEMNVSTLELGDSALYLCASSQNPSGISHYEQYFGPGTRLTVT.

This chain links TRBV18 with TRBJ2-5, with no clear D. Germline V CDR1 and CDR2: KGHSH, LQKENI. This CDR3 is built from 15 residues. With 3 bases removed from V and 2 bases from J, the gap between germline ends came to 13 bases. The DNA of the CDR3 is TGTGCCAGCTCACCTGAGAGACTGCGTCAAGAGACCCAGTACTTC. Translated, it gives CASSPERLRQETQYF.

This clone occurred a few times. V usage is TRBV6-1 and J usage is TRBJ1-1; 10 bases are a match to TRBD1. Germline assignment: CDR1 MNHNS and CDR2 SASEGT. V lost 7 bases and J lost 10; bases outside the gene matches: 12. CDR3 length: 14 residues. The CDR3 DNA sequence: TGTGCCAGCAACCGACAGGGGGCGCGGCTTGGAGCTTTCTTT. Translating it yields CASNRQGARLGAFF.

This clone turned up a few times. The rearrangement uses TRBV27 and TRBJ2-5, with 8 positions matching TRBD1. The CDR3 extends over 15 amino acids. Germline V gene data show CDR1 as MNHEY and CDR2 as SMNVEV (reference sequence). V lost 5 bases, J lost 4 bases, and 9 bases stayed unmatched. As DNA, the CDR3 is TGTGCCAGCAGTCCAGACGGACAGGGACGAGAGACCCAGTACTTC. Amino acids: CASSPDGQGRETQYF.

In its sample, this clone was seen a few times. This chain joins TRBV29-1 and TRBJ2-7; D is unclear. The CDR3 has 14 residues. Between the trimmed V and J ends, which lost 7 bases and 0 bases, there was a span of 16 bases. Germline V gene data show CDR1 as SQVTM and CDR2 as ANQGSEA. CDR3 in DNA: TGCAGCGCACGAGTCAGCGTAAGCTCCTACGAGCAGTACTTC. Amino acid sequence: CSARVSVSSYEQYF.

This sequence joins TRBV29-1 and TRBJ2-2; 7 bases fit TRBD1. The germline V gene encodes CDR1 SQVTM and CDR2 ANQGSEA. CDR3 length equals 13 residues. Unmatched junction bases numbered 7, after V lost 6 bases and J lost 6 bases. The CDR3 nucleotides read TGCAGCGTGTACAGGGGTGGTGCCGGGGAGCTGTTTTTT. It codes for CSVYRGGAGELFF.

This clone occurred a few times. CDR3 coding DNA: TGTGCCAGCAGTGACTTGGGGACTTCCCTGGGCGAGCAGTACTTC. It is translated as CASSDLGTSLGEQYF. The genes are TRBV25-1 and TRBJ2-7; D is possibly TRBD2 (6 bases). V was cut by 3 bases and J by 6 bases, with 18 bases left in between. The CDR3 runs to 15 residues. The germline gives CDR1 MGHDK, CDR2 SYGVNS.

The chain couples TRBV28 to TRBJ2-1; D possibly corresponds to TRBD2 (6 bases). Germline values: CDR1 MDHEN, CDR2 SYDVKM. The CDR3 runs 13 residues. V shed 4 bases and J shed 14 bases, with 18 bases lying between them. CDR3 sequence: CASSSGTRPREFF. The CDR3 DNA sequence: TGTGCCAGCAGTTCCGGGACTCGGCCGAGGGAGTTCTTC.

This clone was observed a handful of times. This chain uses TRBV13 with TRBJ2-3; 13 bases fit TRBD2. There are 14 residues in the CDR3. V lost 5 bases, J lost 11 bases, and 7 bases stayed unmatched. The V gene's germline CDR1 is PRHDT and CDR2 FYEKMQ (reference sequence). CDR3 in amino acids: CASSRGTSGTGQYF. CDR3 DNA sequence: TGTGCCAGCAGCCGTGGGACTAGCGGGACCGGGCAGTATTTT. The variable domain in full, completed from reference TRBV13 and TRBJ2-3, reads AAGVIQSPRHLIKEKRETATLKCYPIPRHDTVYWYQQGPGQDPQFLISFYEKMQSDKGSIPDRFSAQQFSDYHSELNMSSLELGDSALYFCASSRGTSGTGQYFGPGTRLTVL.

This clone was seen a few times. The chain recombines TRBV5-6 with TRBJ2-3; no definite D call. CDR3 length: 11 amino acids. The V gene lost 4 bases and the J gene lost 6 bases, with 6 bases spanning the gap. CDR1 SGHDT and CDR2 YYEEEE come from the germline V gene. CDR3 in DNA: TGTGCCAGCAGCCTGGCTGATACGCAGTATTTT. Its protein product is CASSLADTQYF.